This TCR beta chain was obtained from a study of T cell responses to AZD1222 COVID-19 vaccine. Overall study: Samples with a second dose at about 4 or about 12 weeks were pooled together.

This clone was observed once. Its specificity is not known. The data were produced by immunoSEQ multiplex PCR, yet TCRdb's version contains in-frame clones alone and is incomplete. Of around 150,000 clones detected, about 93% appear once; the ten largest clones hold approximately 0.64%. General study findings and limits: Mostly white British, mostly female donors; authors suggested clonal diversity may be underestimated. Only 5 to 7 AZD1222 recipients tested seropositive at baseline.

Deletions cut 5 bases from V and 7 bases from J, with 23 bases between. Germline assignment: CDR1 LNHDA and CDR2 SQIVND (reference sequence). The CDR3 extends over 16 amino acids. This chain connects TRBV19 to TRBJ1-2; D ambiguous. The starting material was peripheral blood, obtained on day 0 of AZD1222 vaccination. This clonotype originated in an adult in good health. The CDR3 loop is CASSAGSTPQISGYTF. CDR3 coding DNA: TGTGCCAGTAGTGCCGGGTCTACCCCCCAGATCAGTGGCTACACCTTC.